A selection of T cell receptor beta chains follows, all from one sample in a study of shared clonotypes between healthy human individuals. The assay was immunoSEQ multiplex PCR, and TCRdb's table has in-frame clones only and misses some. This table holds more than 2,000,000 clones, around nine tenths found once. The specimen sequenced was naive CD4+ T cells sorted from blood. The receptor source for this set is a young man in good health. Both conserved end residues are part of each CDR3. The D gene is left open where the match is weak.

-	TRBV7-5	CARSRPGLAGMKNIQYF
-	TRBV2	CASKGPGEGYTF
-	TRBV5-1	CASSLVPGTYEQYF
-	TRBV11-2	CASSLILGGAFF
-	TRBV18	CASSPLLGGVDEQFF
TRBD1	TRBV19	CASKETGKYTEAFF
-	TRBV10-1	CASSEGLGGVVNQPQHF
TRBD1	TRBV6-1	CASRRDRGIYGYTF
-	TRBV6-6	CASSYPPGRYTEAFF
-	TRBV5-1	CASSLGGPGTDTQYF
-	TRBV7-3	CASSLSRDTGELFF
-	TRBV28	CASRSYRGDYEQYF
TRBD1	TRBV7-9	CASSADRGFSTEAFF
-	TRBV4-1	CASSQELTRAAGELFF
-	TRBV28	CASRGSKETQYF
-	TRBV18	CASSPAGANTEAFF
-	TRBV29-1	CSVDAGRKGYEQYF
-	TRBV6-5	CASSYSGAGLYGYTF
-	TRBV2	CASRSTGDEAFF
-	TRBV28	CASSSGGTGIVGAPLHF
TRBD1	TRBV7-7	CASSLEDRAKQYF
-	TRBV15	CATSPRLATNEKLFF